The entry below gives a single T cell receptor (beta chain) sequence along with its context. What it binds is unknown. The V end was cut by 0 bases, the J end by 6 bases, with 12 bases between. Germline-derived CDR1 and CDR2 are DFQATT and SNEGSKA (reference sequence). The CDR3 totals 13 residues. The data stem from a study of Graves' ophthalmopathy and Graves' hyperthyroidism. Amplification from RNA transcripts yielded the TCR beta CDR3 regions. After a first-round RT-PCR with HTBI primers, a second-round multiplex PCR was run. TCRdb reprocessed the multiplex PCR reads with MiXCR, giving one entry per CDR3 protein. The table shows 300,000 to 400,000 distinct CDR3 sequences, with about 17% occurring only once. PBMCs were obtained from approximately 10 ml of fresh peripheral blood. General study findings and limits: Most clonotypes expanded in thyroid above 0.001 frequency were present in blood too.

The chain links TRBV20-1 to TRBJ2-7; tentatively, D is TRBD1 (6 bases). The sequence was collected from an adult man with Graves' ophthalmopathy. The sample taken for sequencing was peripheral blood. The CDR3 is CSAREAGVGEQYF. The CDR3 DNA is TGCAGTGCTAGAGAAGCAGGGGTGGGCGAGCAGTACTTC.